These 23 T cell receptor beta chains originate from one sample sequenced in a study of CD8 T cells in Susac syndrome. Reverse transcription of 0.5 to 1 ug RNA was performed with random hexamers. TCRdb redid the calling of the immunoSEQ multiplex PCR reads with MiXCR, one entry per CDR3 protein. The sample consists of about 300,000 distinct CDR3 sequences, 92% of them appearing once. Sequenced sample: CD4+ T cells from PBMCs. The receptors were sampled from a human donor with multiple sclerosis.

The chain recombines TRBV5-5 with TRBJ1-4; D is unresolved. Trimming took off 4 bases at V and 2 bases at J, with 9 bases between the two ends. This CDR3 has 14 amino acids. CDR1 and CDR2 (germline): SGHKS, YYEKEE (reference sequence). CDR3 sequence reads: CASSPRMTNEKLFF. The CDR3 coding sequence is TGTGCCAGCAGCCCCCGTATGACTAATGAAAAACTGTTTTTT.

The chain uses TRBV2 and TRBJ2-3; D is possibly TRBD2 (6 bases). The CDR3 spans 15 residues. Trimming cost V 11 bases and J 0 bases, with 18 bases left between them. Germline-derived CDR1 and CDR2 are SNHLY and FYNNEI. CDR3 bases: TGTGCCTCCCTCCGTATTAGCGGAAGCACAGATACGCAGTATTTT. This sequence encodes CASLRISGSTDTQYF. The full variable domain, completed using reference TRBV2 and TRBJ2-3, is EPEVTQTPSHQVTQMGQEVILRCVPISNHLYFYWYRQILGQKVEFLVSFYNNEISEKSEIFDDQFSVERPDGSNFTLKIRSTKLEDSAMYFCASLRISGSTDTQYFGPGTRLTVL.

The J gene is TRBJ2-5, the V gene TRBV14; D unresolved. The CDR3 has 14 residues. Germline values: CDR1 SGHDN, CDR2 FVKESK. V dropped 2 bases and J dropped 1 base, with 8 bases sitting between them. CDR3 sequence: CASSQISPQETQYF. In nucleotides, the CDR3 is TGTGCCAGCAGCCAAATAAGTCCCCAAGAGACCCAGTACTTC.

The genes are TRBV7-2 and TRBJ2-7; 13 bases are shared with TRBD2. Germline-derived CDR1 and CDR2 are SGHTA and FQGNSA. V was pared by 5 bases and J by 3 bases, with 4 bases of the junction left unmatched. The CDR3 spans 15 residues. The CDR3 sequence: CASSRGLAGRYEQYF. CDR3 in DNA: TGTGCCAGCAGCCGGGGACTAGCGGGACGCTACGAGCAGTACTTC.

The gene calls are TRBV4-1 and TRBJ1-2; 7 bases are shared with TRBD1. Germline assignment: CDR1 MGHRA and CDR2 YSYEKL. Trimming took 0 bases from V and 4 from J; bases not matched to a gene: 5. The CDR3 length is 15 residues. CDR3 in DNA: TGCGCCAGCAGCCAAGATGGAACAGGGGTCTATGGCTACACCTTC. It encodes CASSQDGTGVYGYTF.

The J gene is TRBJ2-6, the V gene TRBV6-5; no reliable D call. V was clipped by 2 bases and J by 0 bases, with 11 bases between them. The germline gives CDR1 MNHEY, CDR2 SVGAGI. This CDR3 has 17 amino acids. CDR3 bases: TGTGCCAGCAGTTACACCTTCTTCTACTCTGGGGCCAACGTCCTGACTTTC. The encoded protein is CASSYTFFYSGANVLTF.

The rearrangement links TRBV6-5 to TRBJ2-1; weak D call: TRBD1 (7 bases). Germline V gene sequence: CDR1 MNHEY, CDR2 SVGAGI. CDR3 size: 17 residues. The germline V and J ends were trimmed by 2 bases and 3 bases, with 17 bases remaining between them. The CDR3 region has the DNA TGTGCCAGCAGTTACACTTCCCCAGGGGGGATCTACAATGAGCAGTTCTTC. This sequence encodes CASSYTSPGGIYNEQFF.

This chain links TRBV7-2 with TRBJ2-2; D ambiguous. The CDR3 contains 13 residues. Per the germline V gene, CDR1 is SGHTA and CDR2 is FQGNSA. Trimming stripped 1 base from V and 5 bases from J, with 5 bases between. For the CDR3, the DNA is TGTGCCAGCAGCTTAGGTTGGACCGGGGAGCTGTTTTTT. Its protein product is CASSLGWTGELFF.

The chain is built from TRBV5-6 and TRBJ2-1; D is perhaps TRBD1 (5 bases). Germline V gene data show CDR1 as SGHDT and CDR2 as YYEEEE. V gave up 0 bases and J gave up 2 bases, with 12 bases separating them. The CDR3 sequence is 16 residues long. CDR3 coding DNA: TGTGCCAGCAGCTTGGCTGTAGGGGTCACCTACAATGAGCAGTTCTTC. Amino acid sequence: CASSLAVGVTYNEQFF.

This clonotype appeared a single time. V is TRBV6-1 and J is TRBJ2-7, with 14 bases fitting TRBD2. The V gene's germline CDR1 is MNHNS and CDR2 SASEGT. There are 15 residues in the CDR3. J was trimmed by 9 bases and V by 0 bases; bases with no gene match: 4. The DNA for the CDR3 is TGTGCCAGCAGTGAAGCGACTAGCGGGAGGGCCAGGCAGTACTTC. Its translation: CASSEATSGRARQYF.

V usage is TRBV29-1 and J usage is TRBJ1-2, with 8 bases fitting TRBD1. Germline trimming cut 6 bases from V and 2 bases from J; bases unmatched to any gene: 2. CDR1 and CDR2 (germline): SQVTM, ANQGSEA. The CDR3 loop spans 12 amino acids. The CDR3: CSVSGGNYGYTF. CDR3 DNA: TGCAGCGTATCAGGGGGCAACTATGGCTACACCTTC.

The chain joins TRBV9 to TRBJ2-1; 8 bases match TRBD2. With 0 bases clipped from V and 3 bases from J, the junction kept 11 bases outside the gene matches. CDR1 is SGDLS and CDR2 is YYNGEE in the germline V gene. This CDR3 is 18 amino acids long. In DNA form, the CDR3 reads TGTGCCAGCAGCGTAGCTACTAGCGGAACCAGGGGCTACAATGAGCAGTTCTTC. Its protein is CASSVATSGTRGYNEQFF.

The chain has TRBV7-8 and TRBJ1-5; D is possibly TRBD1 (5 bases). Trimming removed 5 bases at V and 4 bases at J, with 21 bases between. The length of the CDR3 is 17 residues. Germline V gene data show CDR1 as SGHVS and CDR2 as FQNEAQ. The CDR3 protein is CASSHLRPGRLNQPQHF. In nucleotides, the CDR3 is TGTGCCAGCAGCCACCTACGCCCGGGACGGCTTAATCAGCCCCAGCATTTT.

The CDR3 region has the DNA TGCAGTGCTAGTGCGGTAGTTGGGCTGAGGCAGTACTTC. Its translation is CSASAVVGLRQYF. The rearrangement uses TRBV20-1 and TRBJ2-7; D ambiguous. The CDR3 consists of 13 residues. Trimming pared 3 bases from V and 9 bases from J, leaving 18 bases between. Germline V gene lookup returns CDR1 DFQATT and CDR2 SNEGSKA (reference sequence).

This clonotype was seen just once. Written as DNA, the CDR3 is TGCGCCAGCAGTACACAAGCGGGAGATACGCAGTATTTT. As protein: CASSTQAGDTQYF. This chain connects TRBV23-1 to TRBJ2-3, with TRBD2 as a possible D gene (6 bases). TRBV23-1 is filed as an ORF, its function uncertain. V dropped 5 bases and J dropped 5 bases, with 11 bases sitting between them. CDR3 size: 13 residues.

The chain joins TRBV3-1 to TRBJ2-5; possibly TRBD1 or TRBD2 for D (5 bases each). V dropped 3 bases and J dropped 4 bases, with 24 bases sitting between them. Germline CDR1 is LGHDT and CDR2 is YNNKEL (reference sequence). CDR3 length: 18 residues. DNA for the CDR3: TGTGCCAGCAGCCAGAAAACCGGGGCTCGAGGGGTGGGAGAGACCCAGTACTTC. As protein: CASSQKTGARGVGETQYF.

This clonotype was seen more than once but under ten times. CDR3 sequence (DNA): TGTGCCAGCAGTTCTCTTAGAGGAGAGACCCAGTACTTC. Residues: CASSSLRGETQYF. This chain uses TRBV12-3 or TRBV12-4 with TRBJ2-5, with D uncertain. V lost 4 bases, J lost 4 bases, and 10 bases lay in between. The CDR3 length is 13 residues.

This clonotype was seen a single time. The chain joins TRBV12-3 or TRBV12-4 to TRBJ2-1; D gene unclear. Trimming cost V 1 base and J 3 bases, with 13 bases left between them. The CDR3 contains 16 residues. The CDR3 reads CASSLGPGQLYNEQFF. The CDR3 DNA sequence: TGTGCCAGCAGTTTAGGTCCGGGCCAGCTCTACAATGAGCAGTTCTTC.

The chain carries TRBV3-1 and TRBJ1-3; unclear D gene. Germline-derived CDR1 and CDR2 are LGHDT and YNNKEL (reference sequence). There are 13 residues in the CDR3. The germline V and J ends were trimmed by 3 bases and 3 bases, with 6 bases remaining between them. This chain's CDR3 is CASSHPDGNTIYF. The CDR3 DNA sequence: TGTGCCAGCAGCCACCCCGATGGAAACACCATATATTTT.

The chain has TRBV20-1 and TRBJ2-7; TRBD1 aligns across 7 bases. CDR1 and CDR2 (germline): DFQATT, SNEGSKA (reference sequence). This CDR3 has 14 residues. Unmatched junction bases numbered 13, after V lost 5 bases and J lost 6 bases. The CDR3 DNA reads TGCAGTGCTCCTAGGGTACAGGGGATCGGCGAGCAGTACTTC. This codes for CSAPRVQGIGEQYF.

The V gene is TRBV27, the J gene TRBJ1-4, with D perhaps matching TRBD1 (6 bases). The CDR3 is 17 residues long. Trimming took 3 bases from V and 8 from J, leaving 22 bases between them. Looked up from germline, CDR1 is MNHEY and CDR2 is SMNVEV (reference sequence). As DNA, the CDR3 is TGTGCCAGCAGTTTCAGGCCCCGTGGGGGCGCGAAGGAAAAACTGTTTTTT. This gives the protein CASSFRPRGGAKEKLFF.

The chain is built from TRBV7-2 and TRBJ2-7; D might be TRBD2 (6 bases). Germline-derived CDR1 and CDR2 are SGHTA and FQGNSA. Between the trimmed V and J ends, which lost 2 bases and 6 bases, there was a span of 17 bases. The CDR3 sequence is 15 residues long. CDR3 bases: TGTGCCAGCAGCTTATCGGGGCGGCGGGGAGGCGAGCAGTACTTC. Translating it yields CASSLSGRRGGEQYF.

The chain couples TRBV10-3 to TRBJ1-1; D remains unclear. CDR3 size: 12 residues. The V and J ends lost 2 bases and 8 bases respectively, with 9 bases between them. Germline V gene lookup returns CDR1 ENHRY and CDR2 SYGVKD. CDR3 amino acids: CAISEAWAEAFF. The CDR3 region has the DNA TGTGCCATCAGTGAGGCATGGGCAGAAGCTTTCTTT.